This T cell receptor beta chain comes out of a study of sequential checkpoint blockade in melanoma. Study-wide context: Arm A got nivolumab then ipilimumab; arm B the reverse, 1:1. Both treatment sequences were followed by maintenance nivolumab.

The treatment: randomized to nivolumab then ipilimumab (arm A) or the reverse (arm B). DNA-damaging chemotherapy had not been given to any patient beforehand. Sorted cells were live CD3+CD8+, lacking CD19 and CD56, from PBMCs. This table comes from immunoSEQ multiplex PCR, and its TCRdb copy is limited to in-frame clones, with some not included. The data show approximately 13,000 clones, roughly 50% seen once. The sample was CD8+ T cells sorted from blood (inferred from file names), taken from a patient given nivolumab and ipilimumab in sequence. The origin of this receptor is a human donor with melanoma.

The CDR3 reads CASRTGPNTGELFF. CDR3 coding DNA: TGTGCCAGCCGGACAGGGCCGAACACCGGGGAGCTGTTTTTT. This chain uses TRBV7-6 with TRBJ2-2; TRBD1 aligns across 8 bases. Germline V gene sequence: CDR1 SGHVS, CDR2 FNYEAQ. This CDR3 spans 14 amino acids. Trimming cost V 8 bases and J 0 bases; bases outside gene matches: 2.